The text below deals with one T cell receptor (beta chain). Each CDR3 protein is one row after TCRdb ran MiXCR on the RT-PCR reads. The sample lists fewer than 650,000 distinct CDR3 sequences, roughly 13% occurring once. Deletions cut 5 bases from V and 7 bases from J, with 12 bases between. This CDR3 is 13 amino acids long. CDR1 and CDR2 (germline): DFQATT, SNEGSKA (reference sequence). These data originate in a study of response to subunit inactivated influenza vaccine. This clonotype was sampled from a man aged 50 or older who received an inactivated influenza vaccine. Sequencing was performed on PBMCs from blood, taken roughly 46 days after vaccination. The chain employs TRBV20-1 and TRBJ1-6; D may be TRBD1 (5 bases). The CDR3 here is CSAGRDPNSPLHF. DNA for the CDR3: TGCAGTGCTGGGAGGGACCCCAATTCACCCCTCCACTTT.